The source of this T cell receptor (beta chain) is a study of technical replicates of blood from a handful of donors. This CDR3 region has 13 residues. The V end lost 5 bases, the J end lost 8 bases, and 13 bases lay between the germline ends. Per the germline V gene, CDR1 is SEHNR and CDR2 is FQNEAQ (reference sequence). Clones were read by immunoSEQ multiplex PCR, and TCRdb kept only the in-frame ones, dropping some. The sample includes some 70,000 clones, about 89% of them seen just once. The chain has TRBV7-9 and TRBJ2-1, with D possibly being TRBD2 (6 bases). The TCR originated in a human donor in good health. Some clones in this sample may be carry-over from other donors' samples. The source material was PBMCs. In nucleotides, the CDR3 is TGTGCCAGCAGCCCAGGACTAACCTATGAGCAGTTCTTC. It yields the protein CASSPGLTYEQFF.